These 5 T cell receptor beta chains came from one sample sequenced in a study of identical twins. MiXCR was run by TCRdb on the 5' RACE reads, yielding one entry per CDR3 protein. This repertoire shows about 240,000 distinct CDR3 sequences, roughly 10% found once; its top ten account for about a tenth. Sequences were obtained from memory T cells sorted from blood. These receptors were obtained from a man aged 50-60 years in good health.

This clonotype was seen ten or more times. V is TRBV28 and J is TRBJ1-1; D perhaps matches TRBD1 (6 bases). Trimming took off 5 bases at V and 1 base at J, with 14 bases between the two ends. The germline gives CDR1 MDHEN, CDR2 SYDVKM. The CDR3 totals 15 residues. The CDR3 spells CASSPGQTKNTEAFF. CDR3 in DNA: TGTGCCAGCAGTCCCGGACAGACAAAGAACACTGAAGCTTTCTTT.

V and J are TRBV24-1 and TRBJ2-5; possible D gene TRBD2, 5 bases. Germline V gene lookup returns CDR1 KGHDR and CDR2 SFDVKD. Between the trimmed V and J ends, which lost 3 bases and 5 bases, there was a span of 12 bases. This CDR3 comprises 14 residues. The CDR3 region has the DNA TGTGCCACCAGTGATCCTCGGAGGACTGAGACCCAGTACTTC. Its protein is CATSDPRRTETQYF.

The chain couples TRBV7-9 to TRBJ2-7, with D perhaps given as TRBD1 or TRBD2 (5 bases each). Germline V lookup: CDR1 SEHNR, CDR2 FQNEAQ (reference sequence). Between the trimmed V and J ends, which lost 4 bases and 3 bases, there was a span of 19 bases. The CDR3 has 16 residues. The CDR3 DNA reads TGTGCCAGCAGCTCGAACTCAGGGACGTCTCTCTACGAGCAGTACTTC. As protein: CASSSNSGTSLYEQYF. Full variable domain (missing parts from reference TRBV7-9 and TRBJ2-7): DTGVSQNPRHKITKRGQNVTFRCDPISEHNRLYWYRQTLGQGPEFLTYFQNEAQLEKSRLLSDRFSAERPKGSFSTLEIQRTEQGDSAMYLCASSSNSGTSLYEQYFGPGTRLTVT.

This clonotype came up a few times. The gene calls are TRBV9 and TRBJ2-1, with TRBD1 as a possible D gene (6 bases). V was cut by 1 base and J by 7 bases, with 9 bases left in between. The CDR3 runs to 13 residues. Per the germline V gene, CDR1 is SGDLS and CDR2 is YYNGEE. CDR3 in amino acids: CASSVYQGNEQFF. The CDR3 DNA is TGTGCCAGCAGCGTATACCAGGGGAATGAGCAGTTCTTC. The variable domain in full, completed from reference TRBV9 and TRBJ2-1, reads DSGVTQTPKHLITATGQRVTLRCSPRSGDLSVYWYQQSLDQGLQFLIQYYNGEERAKGNILERFSAQQFPDLHSELNLSSLELGDSALYFCASSVYQGNEQFFGPGTRLTVL.

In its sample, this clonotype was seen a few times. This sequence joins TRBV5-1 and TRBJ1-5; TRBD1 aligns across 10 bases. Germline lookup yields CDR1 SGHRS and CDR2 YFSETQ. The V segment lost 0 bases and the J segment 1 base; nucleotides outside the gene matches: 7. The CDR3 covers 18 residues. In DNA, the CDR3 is TGCGCCAGCAGCTTGGCCCCGGGACAGGGGAAAAGCAATCAGCCCCAGCATTTT. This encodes CASSLAPGQGKSNQPQHF. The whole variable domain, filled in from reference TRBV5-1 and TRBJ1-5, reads KAGVTQTPRYLIKTRGQQVTLSCSPISGHRSVSWYQQTPGQGLQFLFEYFSETQRNKGNFPGRFSGRQFSNSRSEMNVSTLELGDSALYLCASSLAPGQGKSNQPQHFGDGTRLSIL.